The present T cell receptor beta chain was sequenced within a study of CD8 T cells in ankylosing spondylitis. V shed 8 bases and J shed 6 bases, with 15 bases lying between them. CDR3 length equals 13 residues. Germline V gene lookup returns CDR1 MDHEN and CDR2 SYDVKM. TCRdb independently ran MiXCR on the 5' RACE reads; one entry per CDR3 protein. The data hold 45,000 to 65,000 distinct CDR3 sequences, with 6.5% to 9% observed a single time. This clonotype has at least ten counts. Sequencing used blood, either unsorted or a sorted T cell fraction (not recorded which). V and J are TRBV28 and TRBJ2-3; either TRBD1 or TRBD2 may fit D (6 bases each). The receptor's source is a female donor with ankylosing spondylitis or in good health (not recorded which). The CDR3 sequence: CASDGGGWDTQYF. The DNA of the CDR3 is TGTGCCAGCGATGGAGGGGGGTGGGATACGCAGTATTTT.